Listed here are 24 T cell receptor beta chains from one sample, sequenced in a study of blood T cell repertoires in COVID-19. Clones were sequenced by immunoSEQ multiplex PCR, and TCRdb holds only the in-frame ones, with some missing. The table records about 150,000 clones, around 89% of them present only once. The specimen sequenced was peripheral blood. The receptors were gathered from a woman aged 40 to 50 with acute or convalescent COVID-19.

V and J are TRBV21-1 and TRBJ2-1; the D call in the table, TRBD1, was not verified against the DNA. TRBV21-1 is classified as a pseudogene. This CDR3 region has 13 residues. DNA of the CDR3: TGTGCCGGGAACAGGGGACCCTACAATGAGCAGTTCTTC. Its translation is CAGNRGPYNEQFF.

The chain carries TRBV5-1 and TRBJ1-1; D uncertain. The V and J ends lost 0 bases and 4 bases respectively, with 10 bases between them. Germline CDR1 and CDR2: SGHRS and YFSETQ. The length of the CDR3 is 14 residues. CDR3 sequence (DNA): TGCGCCAGCAGCTTGGCCAGGTACGGCACTGAAGCTTTCTTT. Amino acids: CASSLARYGTEAFF.

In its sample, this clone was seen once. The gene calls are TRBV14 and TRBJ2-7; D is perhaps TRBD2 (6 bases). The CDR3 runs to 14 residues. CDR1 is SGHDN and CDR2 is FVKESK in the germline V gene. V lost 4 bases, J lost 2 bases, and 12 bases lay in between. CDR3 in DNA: TGTGCCAGCAGCCGCTTGGGCGGGACCTACGAGCAGTACTTC. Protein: CASSRLGGTYEQYF. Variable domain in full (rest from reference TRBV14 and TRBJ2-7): EAGVTQFPSHSVIEKGQTVTLRCDPISGHDNLYWYRRVMGKEIKFLLHFVKESKQDESGMPNNRFLAERTGGTYSTLKVQPAELEDSGVYFCASSRLGGTYEQYFGPGTRLTVT.

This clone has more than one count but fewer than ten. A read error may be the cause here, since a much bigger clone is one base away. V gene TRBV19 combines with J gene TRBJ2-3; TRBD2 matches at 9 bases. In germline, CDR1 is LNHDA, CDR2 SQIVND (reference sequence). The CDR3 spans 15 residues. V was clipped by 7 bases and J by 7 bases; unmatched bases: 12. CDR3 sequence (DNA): TGTGCCAGTAATCACTGGGGCGGGGGGGGCCATACGCAGTATTTT. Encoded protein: CASNHWGGGGHTQYF.

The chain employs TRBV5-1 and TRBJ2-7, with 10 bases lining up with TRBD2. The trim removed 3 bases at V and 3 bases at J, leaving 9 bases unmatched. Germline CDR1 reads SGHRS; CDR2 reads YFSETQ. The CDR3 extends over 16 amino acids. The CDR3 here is CASSSSVSGGFYEQYF. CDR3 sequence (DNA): TGCGCCAGCAGCTCCTCTGTTAGCGGGGGGTTCTACGAGCAGTACTTC.

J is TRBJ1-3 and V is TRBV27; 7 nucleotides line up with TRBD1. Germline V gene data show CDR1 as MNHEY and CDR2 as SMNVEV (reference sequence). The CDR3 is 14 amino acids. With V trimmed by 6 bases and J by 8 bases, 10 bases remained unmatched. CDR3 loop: CASSMTTGTDTIYF. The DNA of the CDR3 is TGTGCCAGCAGCATGACGACAGGGACGGACACCATATATTTT.

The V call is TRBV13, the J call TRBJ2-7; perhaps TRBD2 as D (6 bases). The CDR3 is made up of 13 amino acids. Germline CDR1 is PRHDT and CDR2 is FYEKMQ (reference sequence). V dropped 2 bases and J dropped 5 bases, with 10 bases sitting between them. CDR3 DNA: TGTGCCAGCAGCTTAAGTCCGGGGGACGAGCAGTACTTC. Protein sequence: CASSLSPGDEQYF.

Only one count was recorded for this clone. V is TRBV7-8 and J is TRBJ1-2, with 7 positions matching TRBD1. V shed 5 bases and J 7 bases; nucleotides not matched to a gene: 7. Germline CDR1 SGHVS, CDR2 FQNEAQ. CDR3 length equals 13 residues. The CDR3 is CASSQTGVSGYTF. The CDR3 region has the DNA TGTGCCAGCAGCCAAACAGGGGTTAGTGGCTACACCTTC.

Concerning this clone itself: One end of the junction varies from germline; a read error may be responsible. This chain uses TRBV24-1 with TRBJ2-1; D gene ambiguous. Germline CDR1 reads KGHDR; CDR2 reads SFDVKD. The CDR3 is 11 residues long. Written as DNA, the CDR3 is TGTGCCACCTCGACCGGGTCCTGGTTCGTCTTC. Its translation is CATSTGSWFVF.

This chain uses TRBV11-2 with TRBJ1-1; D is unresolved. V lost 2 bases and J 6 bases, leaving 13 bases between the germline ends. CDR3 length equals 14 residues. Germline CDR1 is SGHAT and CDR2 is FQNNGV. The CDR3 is CASSLTFRGPEAFF. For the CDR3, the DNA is TGTGCCAGCAGCTTAACATTTCGAGGCCCTGAAGCTTTCTTT.

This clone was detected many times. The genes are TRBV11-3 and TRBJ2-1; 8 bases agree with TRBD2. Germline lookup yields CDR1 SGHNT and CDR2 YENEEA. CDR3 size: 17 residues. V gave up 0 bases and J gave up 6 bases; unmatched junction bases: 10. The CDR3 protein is CASSLDKKAGVGNEQFF. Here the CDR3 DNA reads TGTGCCAGCAGCTTAGATAAGAAAGCGGGAGTGGGCAATGAGCAGTTCTTC.

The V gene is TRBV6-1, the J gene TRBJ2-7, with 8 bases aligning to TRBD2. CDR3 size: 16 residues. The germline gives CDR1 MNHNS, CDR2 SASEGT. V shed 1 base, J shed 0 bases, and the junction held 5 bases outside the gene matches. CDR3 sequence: CASSEVGGVGSYEQYF. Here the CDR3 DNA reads TGTGCCAGCAGTGAAGTCGGGGGGGTAGGCTCCTACGAGCAGTACTTC.

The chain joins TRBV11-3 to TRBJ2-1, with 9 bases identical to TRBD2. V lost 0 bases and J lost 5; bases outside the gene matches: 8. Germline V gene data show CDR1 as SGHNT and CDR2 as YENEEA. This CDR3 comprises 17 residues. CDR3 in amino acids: CASSLDSKRGVHNEQFF. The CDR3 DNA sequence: TGTGCCAGCAGCTTAGACAGTAAGCGGGGGGTACACAATGAGCAGTTCTTC.

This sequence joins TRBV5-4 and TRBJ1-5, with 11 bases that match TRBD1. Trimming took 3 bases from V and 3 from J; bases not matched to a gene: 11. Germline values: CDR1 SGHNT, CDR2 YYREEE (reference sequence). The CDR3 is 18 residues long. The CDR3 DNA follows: TGTGCCAGCAGCTCCTTTACCCCGGACAGGGGGCTCAATCAGCCCCAGCATTTT. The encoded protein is CASSSFTPDRGLNQPQHF.

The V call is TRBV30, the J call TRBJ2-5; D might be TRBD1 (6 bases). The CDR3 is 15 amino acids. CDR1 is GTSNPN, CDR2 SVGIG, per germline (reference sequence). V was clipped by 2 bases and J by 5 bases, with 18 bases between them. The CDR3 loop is CAWSTKTGFIETQYF. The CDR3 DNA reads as TGTGCCTGGAGTACCAAGACAGGTTTTATCGAGACCCAGTACTTC.

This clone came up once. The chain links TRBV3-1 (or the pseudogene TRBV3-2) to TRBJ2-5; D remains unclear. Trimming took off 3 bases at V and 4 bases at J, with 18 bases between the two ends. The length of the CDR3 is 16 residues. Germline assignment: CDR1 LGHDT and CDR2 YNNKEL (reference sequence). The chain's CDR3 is CASSHNLPRIGETQYF. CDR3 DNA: TGTGCCAGCAGCCATAATCTGCCTAGGATCGGAGAGACCCAGTACTTC.

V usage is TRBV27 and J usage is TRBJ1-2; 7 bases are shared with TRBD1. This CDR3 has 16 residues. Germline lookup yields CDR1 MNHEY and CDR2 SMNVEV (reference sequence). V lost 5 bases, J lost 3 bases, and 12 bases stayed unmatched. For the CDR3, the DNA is TGTGCCAGCAGTCCCGCGAGGGGACAGTGGCACTATGGCTACACCTTC. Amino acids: CASSPARGQWHYGYTF.

CDR3 protein: CASSLGFAGTGKPKSSYEQYF. CDR3 DNA: TGTGCCAGCAGCTTAGGTTTCGCGGGGACAGGGAAGCCTAAGAGCTCCTACGAGCAGTACTTC. The V call is TRBV13, the J call TRBJ2-7, with 9 bases identical to TRBD1. The CDR3 has 21 amino acids. J was trimmed by 0 bases and V by 0 bases; bases with no gene match: 18. Germline V lookup: CDR1 PRHDT, CDR2 FYEKMQ (reference sequence).

The CDR3 reads CAWSVRRYEQYF. The DNA for the CDR3 is TGTGCCTGGAGTGTAAGGCGGTACGAGCAGTACTTC. The chain carries TRBV30 and TRBJ2-7; no firm D call. The V gene's germline CDR1 is GTSNPN and CDR2 SVGIG (reference sequence). Trimming took 0 bases from V and 4 from J, leaving 7 bases between them. CDR3 size: 12 residues.

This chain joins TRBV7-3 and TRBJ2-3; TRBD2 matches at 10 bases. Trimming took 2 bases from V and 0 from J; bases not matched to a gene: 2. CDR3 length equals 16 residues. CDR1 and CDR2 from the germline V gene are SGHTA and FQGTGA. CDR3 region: CASSLSLAGSTDTQYF. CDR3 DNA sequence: TGTGCCAGCAGCTTATCACTAGCGGGGAGCACAGATACGCAGTATTTT.

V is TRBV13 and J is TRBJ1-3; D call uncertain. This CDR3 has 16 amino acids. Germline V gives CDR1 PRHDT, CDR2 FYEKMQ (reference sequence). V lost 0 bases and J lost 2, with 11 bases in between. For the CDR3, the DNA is TGTGCCAGCAGCTTAGGCCGACTGAAGGCTGGAAACACCATATATTTT. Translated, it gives CASSLGRLKAGNTIYF.

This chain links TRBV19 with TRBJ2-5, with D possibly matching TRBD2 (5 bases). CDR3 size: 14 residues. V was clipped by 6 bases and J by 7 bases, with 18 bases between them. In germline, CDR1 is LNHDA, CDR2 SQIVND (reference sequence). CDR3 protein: CASSPYSATGTQYF. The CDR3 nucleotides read TGTGCCAGTAGCCCGTATAGCGCCACCGGGACCCAGTACTTC.

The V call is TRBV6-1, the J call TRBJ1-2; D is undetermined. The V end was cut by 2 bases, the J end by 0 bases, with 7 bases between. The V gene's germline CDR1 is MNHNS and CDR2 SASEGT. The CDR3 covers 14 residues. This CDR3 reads CASSEFTANYGYTF. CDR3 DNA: TGTGCCAGCAGTGAATTCACGGCTAACTATGGCTACACCTTC.

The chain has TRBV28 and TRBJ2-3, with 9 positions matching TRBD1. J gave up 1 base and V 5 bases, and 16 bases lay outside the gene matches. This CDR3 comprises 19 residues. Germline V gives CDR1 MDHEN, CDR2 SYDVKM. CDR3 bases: TGTGCCAGCAGTCTTAGACTATCACAGGGGGCGGTTGGCACAGATACGCAGTATTTT. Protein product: CASSLRLSQGAVGTDTQYF. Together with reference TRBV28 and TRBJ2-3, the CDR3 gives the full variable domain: DVKVTQSSRYLVKRTGEKVFLECVQDMDHENMFWYRQDPGLGLRLIYFSYDVKMKEKGDIPEGYSVSREKKERFSLILESASTNQTSMYLCASSLRLSQGAVGTDTQYFGPGTRLTVL.